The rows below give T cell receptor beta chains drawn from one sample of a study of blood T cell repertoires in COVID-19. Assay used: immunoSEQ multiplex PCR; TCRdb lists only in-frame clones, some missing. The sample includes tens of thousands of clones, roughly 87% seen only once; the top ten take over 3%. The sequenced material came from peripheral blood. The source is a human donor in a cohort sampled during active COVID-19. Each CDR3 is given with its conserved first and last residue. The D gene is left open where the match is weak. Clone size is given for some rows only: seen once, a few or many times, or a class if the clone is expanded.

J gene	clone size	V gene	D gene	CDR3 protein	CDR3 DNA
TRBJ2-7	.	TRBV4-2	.	CASSQNFRAPGDEQYF	TGTGCCAGCAGCCAAAATTTCCGGGCCCCGGGGGACGAGCAGTACTTC
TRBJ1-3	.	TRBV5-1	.	CASSLDGVSGNTIYF	TGCGCCAGCAGCTTGGACGGTGTATCTGGAAACACCATATATTTT
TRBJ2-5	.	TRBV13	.	CASSFDKQETQYF	TGTGCCAGCAGCTTTGACAAGCAAGAGACCCAGTACTTC
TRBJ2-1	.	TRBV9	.	CASSVENTGKQFF	TGTGCCAGCAGCGTAGAGAACACAGGGAAGCAGTTCTTC
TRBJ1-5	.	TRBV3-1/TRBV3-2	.	CASSHQDSNQPQHF	TGTGCCAGCAGCCACCAGGATAGCAATCAGCCCCAGCATTTT
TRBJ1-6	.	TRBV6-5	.	CASSYLSGPLHF	TGTGCCAGCAGTTACCTTTCCGGACCCCTCCACTTT
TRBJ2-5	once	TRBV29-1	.	CSVVWGTLLQETQYF	TGCAGCGTTGTGTGGGGGACATTACTTCAAGAGACCCAGTACTTC
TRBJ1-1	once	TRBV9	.	CASSVGSGGRNTEAFF	TGTGCCAGCAGCGTAGGGTCGGGGGGGCGGAACACTGAAGCTTTCTTT
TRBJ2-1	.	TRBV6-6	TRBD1	CASSSPGDRDEQFF	TGTGCCAGCAGTTCCCCAGGGGACAGGGATGAGCAGTTCTTC
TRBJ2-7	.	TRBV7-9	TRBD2	CASSLGPGLARYEQYF	TGTGCCAGCAGCTTGGGACCGGGACTAGCGAGGTACGAGCAGTACTTC
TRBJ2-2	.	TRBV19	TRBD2	CASSPRTSGWLVAAGELFF	TGTGCCAGTAGTCCTCGGACTAGCGGGTGGCTCGTTGCGGCCGGGGAGCTGTTTTTT
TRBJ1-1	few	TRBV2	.	CASSYVTEAFF	TGTGCCAGCAGCTATGTCACTGAAGCTTTCTTT
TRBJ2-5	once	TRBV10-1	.	CASSGQLQETQYF	TGCGCCAGCAGTGGACAGTTACAAGAGACCCAGTACTTC
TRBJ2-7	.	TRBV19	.	CASSIGAGNKQYF	TGTGCCAGTAGTATAGGGGCGGGAAACAAGCAGTACTTC
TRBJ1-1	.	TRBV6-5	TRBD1	CASSRGQGSTEAFF	TGTGCCAGCAGTCGAGGACAGGGGAGCACTGAAGCTTTCTTT
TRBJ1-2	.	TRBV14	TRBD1	CASSPRGNYGYTF	TGTGCCAGCAGCCCCAGGGGGAACTATGGCTACACCTTC
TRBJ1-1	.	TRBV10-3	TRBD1	CAIRVDRGLTEAFF	TGTGCCATCAGGGTTGATAGGGGGCTCACTGAAGCTTTCTTT
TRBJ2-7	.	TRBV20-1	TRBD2	CSASGLAGDSYEQYF	TGCAGTGCTAGTGGCTTGGCGGGGGACTCCTACGAGCAGTACTTC
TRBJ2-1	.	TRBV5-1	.	CASSGGGSSYNEQFF	TGCGCCAGCAGCGGTGGCGGTAGCTCCTACAATGAGCAGTTCTTC
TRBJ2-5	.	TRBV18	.	CASSPNRGAETQYF	TGTGCCAGCTCACCAAACCGGGGGGCAGAGACCCAGTACTTC
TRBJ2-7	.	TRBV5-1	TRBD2	CASSLGSSGIYEQYF	TGCGCCAGCAGCTTGGGTTCTAGCGGGATATACGAGCAGTACTTC
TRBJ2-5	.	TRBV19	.	CASSIQGTETQYF	TGTGCCAGTAGTATCCAGGGTACGGAGACCCAGTACTTC
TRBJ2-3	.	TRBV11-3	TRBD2	CASSRGLVSTDTQYF	TGTGCCAGCAGCCGGGGACTAGTTAGCACAGATACGCAGTATTTT
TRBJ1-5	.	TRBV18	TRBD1	CASSPTRDRPQPQHF	TGTGCCAGCTCCCCTACCCGGGACAGGCCCCAGCCCCAGCATTTT
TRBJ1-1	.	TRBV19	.	CASSIRRNTEAFF	TGTGCCAGTAGTATTAGGAGGAACACTGAAGCTTTCTTT
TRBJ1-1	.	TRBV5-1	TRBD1	CASSLSGGNTEAFF	TGCGCCAGCAGCTTATCAGGGGGGAACACTGAAGCTTTCTTT
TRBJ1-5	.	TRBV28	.	CASSLFRGSNQPQHF	TGTGCCAGCAGTTTATTTAGGGGCAGCAATCAGCCCCAGCATTTT
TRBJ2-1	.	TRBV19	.	CASSIDRGNEQFF	TGTGCCAGTAGTATAGACCGGGGCAATGAGCAGTTCTTC
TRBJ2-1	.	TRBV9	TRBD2	CASSANRLAGFFGEQFF	TGTGCCAGCAGCGCCAACAGACTAGCGGGATTCTTTGGTGAGCAGTTCTTC
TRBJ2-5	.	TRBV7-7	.	CASSPSPYRGETQYF	TGTGCTAGCAGCCCAAGTCCGTACCGCGGGGAGACCCAGTACTTC
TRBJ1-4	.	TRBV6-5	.	CASSYWRGGTNEKLFF	TGTGCCAGCAGTTACTGGAGGGGTGGAACTAATGAAAAACTGTTTTTT
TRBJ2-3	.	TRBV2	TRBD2	CASSPGLAGVDTQYF	TGTGCCAGCAGTCCGGGACTAGCGGGAGTTGATACGCAGTATTTT
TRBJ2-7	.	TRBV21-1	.	CAGQGRGEQYF	TGTGCCGGACAGGGCCGGGGCGAGCAGTACTTC
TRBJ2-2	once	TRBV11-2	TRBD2	CASSLRVSAGVTGELFF	TGTGCCAGCAGCTTGCGGGTCTCGGCGGGAGTCACCGGGGAGCTGTTTTTT
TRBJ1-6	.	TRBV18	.	CASSLSRDTNSPLHF	TGTGCCAGCTCACTTTCCCGGGACACTAATTCACCCCTCCACTTT
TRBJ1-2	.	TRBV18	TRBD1	CASSPGTDYGYTF	TGTGCCAGCTCACCGGGGACAGACTATGGCTACACCTTC
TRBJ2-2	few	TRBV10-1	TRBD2	CASSESLSSGTGELFF	TGCGCCAGCAGTGAGTCGTTGTCTAGCGGGACCGGGGAGCTGTTTTTT
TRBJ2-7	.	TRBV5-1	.	CASSLTGERLYEQYF	TGCGCCAGCAGCTTAACGGGAGAACGACTCTACGAGCAGTACTTC
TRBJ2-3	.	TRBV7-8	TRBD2	CASSLVTSGSTDTQYF	TGTGCCAGCAGCTTAGTGACTAGCGGTAGCACAGATACGCAGTATTTT
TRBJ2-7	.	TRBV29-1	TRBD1	CSTGQGAGYEQYF	TGCAGCACGGGACAGGGGGCAGGCTACGAGCAGTACTTC
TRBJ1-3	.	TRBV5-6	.	CASSAGLGSGNTIYF	TGTGCCAGCAGCGCCGGACTCGGCTCTGGAAACACCATATATTTT
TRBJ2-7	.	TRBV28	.	CASSSRYEQYF	TGTGCCAGCAGTTCCCGTTACGAGCAGTACTTC
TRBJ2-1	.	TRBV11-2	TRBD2	CASSLSGRAVTNEQFF	TGTGCCAGCAGCTTATCTGGGAGGGCCGTAACGAATGAGCAGTTCTTC
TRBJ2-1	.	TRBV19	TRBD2	CASSITSGAYNEQFF	TGTGCCAGTAGTATAACTAGCGGAGCCTACAATGAGCAGTTCTTC
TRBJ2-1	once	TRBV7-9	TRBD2	CASSFHSLGGSSYNEQFF	TGTGCCAGCAGCTTCCACTCATTAGGCGGGAGCTCCTACAATGAGCAGTTCTTC
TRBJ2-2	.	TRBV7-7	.	CASSPDILPTGELFF	TGTGCCAGCAGCCCGGACATACTACCCACCGGGGAGCTGTTTTTT
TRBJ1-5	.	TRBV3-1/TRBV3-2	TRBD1	CASSPRTGSNQPQHF	TGTGCCAGCAGCCCGCGGACAGGTAGCAATCAGCCCCAGCATTTT
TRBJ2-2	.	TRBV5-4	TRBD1	CASSIRDRDTGELFF	TGTGCCAGCAGCATCCGGGACAGGGACACCGGGGAGCTGTTTTTT
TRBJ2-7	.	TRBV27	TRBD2	CASSSPGTSSYEQYF	TGTGCCAGCAGTTCCCCCGGGACTAGCAGCTACGAGCAGTACTTC
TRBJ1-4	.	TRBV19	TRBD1	CASSPTGTNEKLFF	TGTGCCAGTAGCCCGACAGGGACAAATGAAAAACTGTTTTTT